This T cell receptor (beta chain) was observed in a study of T cells in Graves' hyperthyroidism and ophthalmopathy. With 0 bases clipped from V and 0 bases from J, the junction kept 5 bases outside the gene matches. CDR3 length: 17 residues. Germline assignment: CDR1 LGHDT and CDR2 YNNKEL (reference sequence). Amplification yielded TCR beta CDR3 regions, with RNA transcripts as the source. The HTBI primer set served for first-round RT-PCR of the TCR CDR3. TCRdb reprocessed the multiplex PCR reads via MiXCR and lists one record per CDR3 protein. The sample lists 450,000 to 600,000 distinct CDR3 sequences; approximately 14% were seen once. Patients showing uncontrolled infection, other autoimmune disease, pregnancy or lactation were ineligible. This clonotype was observed a few times.

V is TRBV3-1 and J is TRBJ2-3; 8 nucleotides match TRBD2. This sequence was found in a woman in her thirties or forties with Graves' hyperthyroidism. Input material: blood. The CDR3 DNA sequence: TGTGCCAGCAGCCAAGATCCCACTAGCGGAAGCACAGATACGCAGTATTTT. Translated: CASSQDPTSGSTDTQYF.